The clone carrying this TCR beta chain was seen more than once but under ten times. Trimming took 0 bases from V and 0 from J, leaving 6 bases between them. Per the germline V gene, CDR1 is SNHLY and CDR2 is FYNNEI. There are 16 residues in the CDR3. The data belong to a study of control samples from healthy donors and cancer patients. Method: immunoSEQ multiplex PCR; TCRdb's copy keeps in-frame clones and lacks some. This sample has tens of thousands of clones, with 65% to 85% found just once. This sequence joins TRBV2 and TRBJ2-6, with D possibly matching TRBD1 (5 bases). The specimen sequenced was blood. The TCR comes from a man aged 55 to 70 in good health. The CDR3: CASSEATDSGANVLTF. The CDR3 nucleotides read TGTGCCAGCAGTGAAGCGACAGACTCTGGGGCCAACGTCCTGACTTTC.